The 17 T cell receptor beta chains in this list originate from one sample, sequenced in a study of blood T cells in healthy people across ages. Primed by a sample-barcoded 5' primer and a J-beta primer mix, a second PCR proceeded for about 6 to 12 cycles. In TCRdb, the 5' RACE reads were re-called with MiXCR into one record per CDR3 protein. The sample comprises around 900,000 distinct CDR3 sequences, roughly 50% of which are singletons, and about a fifth rests with the top ten. The sample was blood. Receptors originate from a woman aged 60-75 years in good health.

The CDR3 is CASAVAEYTDTQYF. CDR3 sequence (DNA): TGCGCCAGCGCCGTAGCGGAGTACACAGATACGCAGTATTTT. The chain uses TRBV10-2 and TRBJ2-3, with D perhaps matching TRBD2 (6 bases). CDR1 and CDR2 from the germline V gene are WSHSY and SAAADI. Trimming took 8 bases from V and 2 from J, leaving 14 bases between them. The CDR3 sequence is 14 residues long.

The V and J genes are TRBV7-2 and TRBJ2-5; 14 positions agree with TRBD2. Germline CDR1 SGHTA, CDR2 FQGNSA. The junction had 11 bases not matched to a gene; V was cut back by 5 bases and J by 9 bases. The CDR3 runs 16 residues. The CDR3 sequence: CASSRGLAGVREAQYF. In nucleotides, the CDR3 is TGTGCCAGCAGCCGGGGACTAGCGGGAGTCCGGGAGGCCCAGTACTTC.

The chain carries TRBV20-1 and TRBJ2-7; D is uncertain. Trimming removed 1 base from V and 0 bases from J, with 10 bases in between. This CDR3 region has 14 residues. The germline V gene has CDR1 DFQATT and CDR2 SNEGSKA (reference sequence). CDR3 region: CSARVGHSSYEQYF. The DNA of the CDR3 is TGCAGTGCTAGAGTGGGTCATAGCTCCTACGAGCAGTACTTC.

CDR3 nucleotide sequence: TGCGCCAGCAGCGAAGGACAGGGGGCGGGCTACACCTTC. Translation: CASSEGQGAGYTF. The V and J genes are TRBV5-1 and TRBJ1-2; 11 nucleotides agree with TRBD1. Germline-derived CDR1 and CDR2 are SGHRS and YFSETQ. The J segment lost 8 bases and the V segment lost 4 bases, leaving 4 bases of the junction unmatched. CDR3 length: 13 amino acids.

This chain links TRBV30 with TRBJ1-5; D is possibly TRBD1 (6 bases). The CDR3 length is 13 residues. From germline, CDR1 is GTSNPN and CDR2 SVGIG (reference sequence). Trimming cost V 6 bases and J 1 base, with 10 bases left between them. CDR3 sequence: CACSGDSNQPQHF. The CDR3 DNA reads TGTGCCTGTTCAGGGGACAGCAATCAGCCCCAGCATTTT. The full variable domain, rest sourced from reference TRBV30 and TRBJ1-5, is SQTIHQWPATLVQPVGSPLSLECTVEGTSNPNLYWYRQAAGRGLQLLFYSVGIGQISSEVPQNLSASRPQDRQFILSSKKLLLSDSGFYLCACSGDSNQPQHFGDGTRLSIL.

V usage is TRBV4-1 and J usage is TRBJ2-7; 11 nucleotides line up with TRBD2. This CDR3 spans 16 amino acids. With 0 bases clipped from V and 3 bases from J, the junction kept 4 bases outside the gene matches. The germline gives CDR1 MGHRA, CDR2 YSYEKL. The CDR3 spells CASSQEGLAGGYEQYF. The DNA for the CDR3 is TGCGCCAGCAGCCAAGAGGGGCTAGCGGGGGGCTACGAGCAGTACTTC.

Here the CDR3 reads CASSLSSEQFF. DNA of the CDR3: TGTGCCAGCTCCCTATCATCTGAGCAGTTCTTC. The V and J genes are TRBV18 and TRBJ2-1, with D uncertain. Per germline, CDR1 KGHSH and CDR2 LQKENI. This CDR3 has 11 amino acids. Trimming removed 6 bases from V and 9 bases from J, with 9 bases in between.

This clonotype was seen more than once but under ten times. V gene TRBV4-3 combines with J gene TRBJ2-7; 10 nucleotides line up with TRBD1. Trimming took 3 bases from V and 6 from J; bases not matched to a gene: 11. This CDR3 has 16 amino acids. Germline CDR1 reads LGHNA; CDR2 reads YSLEER. This CDR3 reads CASSQGYRDRGGEQYF. The CDR3 region has the DNA TGCGCCAGCAGCCAGGGCTACCGGGACAGGGGTGGCGAGCAGTACTTC.

The chain joins TRBV27 to TRBJ1-4; TRBD1 matches at 9 bases. V gave up 5 bases and J gave up 5 bases; unmatched junction bases: 6. CDR1 and CDR2 (germline): MNHEY, SMNVEV (reference sequence). CDR3 length: 15 amino acids. The CDR3 loop reads CASSPQTGGNEKLFF. The CDR3 DNA reads as TGTGCCAGCAGTCCCCAGACAGGGGGAAATGAAAAACTGTTTTTT.

The V gene is TRBV11-1, the J gene TRBJ2-7; 7 bases line up with TRBD2. CDR1 is SGHAT, CDR2 FQDESV, per germline (reference sequence). V was pared by 0 bases and J by 6 bases, with 2 bases of the junction left unmatched. The CDR3 has 13 residues. CDR3 nucleotide sequence: TGTGCCAGCAGCTTAGCGCGGGGGTTCGAGCAGTACTTC. Translating gives CASSLARGFEQYF.

The genes are TRBV5-1 and TRBJ2-4; 7 nucleotides agree with TRBD2. The end of the DNA is better explained by TRBJ2-7, so the J call may be wrong. Germline loops: CDR1 SGHRS, CDR2 YFSETQ. This CDR3 contains 14 residues. The CDR3 nucleotides read TGCGCCAGCATCTTTACTAGCGAGTCCTACGAGCAGTACTTC. It encodes CASIFTSESYEQYF.

The chain links TRBV25-1 to TRBJ1-4; perhaps TRBD1 as D (6 bases). V dropped 1 base and J dropped 8 bases, with 14 bases sitting between them. Germline CDR1 and CDR2: MGHDK and SYGVNS. CDR3 length: 15 amino acids. The CDR3 reads CASSEFGGEGEKLFF. The CDR3 DNA reads as TGTGCCAGCAGTGAATTTGGGGGCGAGGGGGAAAAACTGTTTTTT.

The genes are TRBV29-1 and TRBJ1-1; unclear D gene. This CDR3 region has 14 residues. Germline V lookup: CDR1 SQVTM, CDR2 ANQGSEA. Trimming removed 4 bases at V and 0 bases at J, with 12 bases between. The CDR3 loop reads CSVGIATLNTEAFF. The CDR3 coding sequence is TGCAGCGTTGGAATAGCCACTTTGAACACTGAAGCTTTCTTT.

The chain joins TRBV5-1 to TRBJ2-3; 8 bases are shared with TRBD2. CDR1 SGHRS and CDR2 YFSETQ come from the germline V gene. The CDR3 loop spans 17 amino acids. V shed 0 bases and J 6 bases; nucleotides not matched to a gene: 12. The CDR3 DNA reads as TGCGCCAGCAGCTTGGGCGCGGGGGGACAATTTTTGGATACGCAGTATTTT. Amino acid sequence: CASSLGAGGQFLDTQYF.

This clonotype was observed a few times. This chain joins TRBV5-1 and TRBJ1-2; the D is unclear. V was shortened by 0 bases and J by 0 bases, with 15 bases between the two germline ends. The CDR3 has 17 amino acids. CDR1 SGHRS and CDR2 YFSETQ come from the germline V gene. For the CDR3, the DNA is TGCGCCAGCAGCTTGGCCACTCCGGGCCAGACTAACTATGGCTACACCTTC. Its translation is CASSLATPGQTNYGYTF.

The gene calls are TRBV5-1 and TRBJ2-5, with D possibly TRBD2 on 6 matching bases. CDR3 size: 10 residues. The germline V and J ends were trimmed by 5 bases and 9 bases, with 8 bases remaining between them. Germline assignment: CDR1 SGHRS and CDR2 YFSETQ. The CDR3 DNA reads TGCGCCAGCAGAGGGGAGGCCCAGTACTTC. This translates into CASRGEAQYF.

The chain recombines TRBV2 with TRBJ2-4; D might be TRBD2 (6 bases). The V end was cut by 2 bases, the J end by 13 bases, with 24 bases between. Germline CDR1 reads SNHLY; CDR2 reads FYNNEI. The CDR3 consists of 16 residues. Written as DNA, the CDR3 is TGTGCCAGCAGTGAACGGAGGCGGGACCCTTACAATGAGCAGTACTTC. Translation gives CASSERRRDPYNEQYF.